The clone carrying this T cell receptor beta chain was counted a few times. The use of a sample-barcoded 5' primer and a J-beta primer mix characterized a second PCR of roughly 6 to 11 cycles. A template-switch adaptor with 12 random nucleotides tagged each cDNA molecule. TCRdb called the 5' RACE reads again in MiXCR, with one record for every CDR3 protein. The sample yields 1.5 million to 2 million distinct CDR3 sequences, approximately 30% seen once. These data are taken from a study of blood T cells in healthy people across ages. Germline values: CDR1 KGHSH, CDR2 LQKENI. V was pared by 0 bases and J by 0 bases, with 9 bases between. CDR3 length equals 15 residues.

Sequenced input: blood. The genes are TRBV18 and TRBJ2-7, with D hard to call. The source of this sequence is a woman in her 30s in good health. This CDR3 reads CASSPPLGTSYEQYF. The CDR3 nucleotides read TGTGCCAGCTCACCACCGCTCGGAACCTCCTACGAGCAGTACTTC.